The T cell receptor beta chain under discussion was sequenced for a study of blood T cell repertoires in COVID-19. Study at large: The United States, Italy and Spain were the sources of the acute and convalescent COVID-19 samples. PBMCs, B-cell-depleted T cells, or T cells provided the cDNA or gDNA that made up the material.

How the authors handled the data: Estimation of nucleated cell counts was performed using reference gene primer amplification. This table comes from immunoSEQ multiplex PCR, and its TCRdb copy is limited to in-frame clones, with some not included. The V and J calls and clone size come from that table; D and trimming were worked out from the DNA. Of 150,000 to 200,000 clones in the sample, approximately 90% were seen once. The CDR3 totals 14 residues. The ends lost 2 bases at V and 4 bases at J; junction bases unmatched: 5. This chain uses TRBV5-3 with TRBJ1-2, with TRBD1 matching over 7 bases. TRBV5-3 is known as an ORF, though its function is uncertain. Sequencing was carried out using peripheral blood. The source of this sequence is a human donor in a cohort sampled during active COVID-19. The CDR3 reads CARSLQGPSYGYTF. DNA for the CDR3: TGTGCCAGAAGCTTACAGGGGCCTTCCTATGGCTACACCTTC.